Sequencing of this T cell receptor beta chain was carried out in a study of control samples from healthy donors and cancer patients (dated by TCRdb to 2020 to 2022). V is reduced by 0 bases and J by 0 bases, leaving a spacing of 11 bases between them. The CDR3 goes from the cysteine to the phenylalanine over 16 residues. Solely the CDR3 DNA is kept, with 48 bases framed from the first base. The germline V gene specifies SGHRS as CDR1 and YFSETQ as CDR2. Receptors were amplified or captured by the immunoSEQ multiplex PCR assay. Drawn from immuneACCESS, this table holds only the in-frame rearrangements with V and J called that TCRdb kept. Clones are partly lost; checked studies trace under half to an unresolved V gene and leave the rest unexplained. The sample table records 350,000 to 450,000 clones; approximately 92% of these occur just once. The top ten hold over 5.5% of the sample. Concerning this clone itself: Its antigen remains undetermined. No much larger clonotype is one base removed from it; base qualities were not supplied.

This TCR came from a man aged 40-49 years with head and neck cancer. The chain is made from TRBV5-1 and TRBJ2-3; a tentative D match to TRBD2 spans 5 bases. The sample consisted of PBMCs. The nucleotide sequence is TGCGCCAGCAGCTTGGCCGCGGGTGGGAGCACAGATACGCAGTATTTT. Protein translation: CASSLAAGGSTDTQYF.